The 3 T cell receptor beta chains below come from one sample, sequenced in a study of shared clonotypes between healthy human individuals. Data came from immunoSEQ multiplex PCR; TCRdb stores just in-frame clones and leaves some out. The sample has some 2,500,000 clones, just under 95% seen once. The sequenced sample consisted of naive CD4+ T cells from PBMCs. Subset meaning: CD45RA+ positively selected. The receptor source for this set is a man younger than 35 in good health. Some clones in this sample may be carry-over from other donors' samples.

The genes are TRBV27 and TRBJ2-1, with 11 bases matching TRBD2. The CDR3 extends over 17 amino acids. Per germline, CDR1 MNHEY and CDR2 SMNVEV (reference sequence). Trimming removed 0 bases from V and 7 bases from J; junction bases left unmatched: 8. The CDR3 is CASSLSVGLAGGNEQFF. CDR3 nucleotides: TGTGCCAGCAGTTTATCCGTCGGGCTAGCGGGAGGAAATGAGCAGTTCTTC.

This clone has a single count. The rearrangement joins TRBV7-2 to TRBJ1-5; tentative D call: TRBD1 (5 bases). Trimming took 5 bases from V and 2 from J, leaving 13 bases between them. The CDR3 is 15 amino acids. CDR1 is SGHTA and CDR2 is FQGNSA in the germline V gene. Written as DNA, the CDR3 is TGTGCCAGCAGCCTTGGACGGGGGGGCAATCAGCCCCAGCATTTT. Translating it yields CASSLGRGGNQPQHF.

The gene calls are TRBV7-2 and TRBJ2-2; D not resolved. With 2 bases removed from V and 3 bases from J, the gap between germline ends came to 4 bases. The V gene's germline CDR1 is SGHTA and CDR2 FQGNSA. The CDR3 totals 13 residues. CDR3 loop: CASSLPHTGELFF. In nucleotides, the CDR3 is TGTGCCAGCAGCTTACCCCACACCGGGGAGCTGTTTTTT. Variable domain in full (rest from reference TRBV7-2 and TRBJ2-2): GAGVSQSPSNKVTEKGKDVELRCDPISGHTALYWYRQSLGQGLEFLIYFQGNSAPDKSGLPSDRFSAERTGGSVSTLTIQRTQQEDSAVYLCASSLPHTGELFFGEGSRLTVL.